Following are 32 T cell receptor beta chains from one sample sequenced in a study of molecular identifiers for immune sequencing clone quantification listed by TCRdb under 2018. Libraries were prepared through PCR. The instrument was an Illumina HiSeq 4000. TCRdb redid the processing of the public reads, applying fastp at Q25 and MiXCR, and retained in-frame beta chains. One record per CDR3 amino acid sequence lists the most common genes and DNA. The sample profile shows 70,000 to 95,000 distinct CDR3 sequences; roughly 20% of them were found once. The top ten hold about 0.85% of the sample. The sequencing sample was made of naive CD8+ T cells from blood, with Jurkat cell RNA spiked in. This sample's cell subset or site label indicates: FACS-sorted CD8+CD4-CCR7+CD45RA+ naive T cells. Source of these receptors: a human donor in good health. Some libraries in this study had Jurkat cell RNA spiked in.

This clonotype was picked up many times. The CDR3 nucleotides are TGTGCCAGCTCACCACCCGGCAGCACAGATACGCAGTATTTT. Protein sequence: CASSPPGSTDTQYF. J is TRBJ2-3 and V is TRBV18; no definite D call. The CDR3 spans 14 residues. Looked up from germline, CDR1 is KGHSH and CDR2 is LQKENI. Trimming removed 0 bases from V and 0 bases from J, with 4 bases in between.

This clonotype was counted ten times or more. The CDR3 DNA follows: TGCAGTGCTAACCCCCTGGGGCAGGAAAACACCGGGGAGCTGTTTTTT. Protein: CSANPLGQENTGELFF. The chain combines TRBV20-1 with TRBJ2-2; D might be TRBD1 (5 bases). The CDR3 consists of 16 residues. With 4 bases removed from V and 2 bases from J, the gap between germline ends came to 17 bases. Germline-derived CDR1 and CDR2 are DFQATT and SNEGSKA (reference sequence).

This sequence joins TRBV20-1 and TRBJ2-3; tentatively, D is TRBD1 or TRBD2 (5 bases each). V shed 0 bases and J shed 0 bases, with 31 bases lying between them. CDR1 and CDR2 from the germline V gene are DFQATT and SNEGSKA (reference sequence). The CDR3 totals 22 residues. The CDR3 region is CSARDPPRPSRDGVGSTDTQYF. In DNA form, the CDR3 reads TGCAGTGCTAGAGACCCCCCCCGCCCTTCACGGGACGGAGTCGGGAGCACAGATACGCAGTATTTT.

This clonotype appeared many times. The chain is built from TRBV27 and TRBJ2-3, with 9 bases identical to TRBD2. Germline CDR1 MNHEY, CDR2 SMNVEV (reference sequence). The CDR3 is 16 residues long. Germline trimming cut 5 bases from V and 0 bases from J; bases unmatched to any gene: 6. The CDR3 region is CASSQLAGGSTDTQYF. The CDR3, as DNA: TGTGCCAGCAGTCAACTAGCGGGCGGTAGCACAGATACGCAGTATTTT.

This clonotype was found many times. The chain links TRBV11-2 to TRBJ2-3; 13 bases fit TRBD2. With V trimmed by 5 bases and J by 11 bases, 4 bases remained unmatched. Germline values: CDR1 SGHAT, CDR2 FQNNGV. This CDR3 has 13 residues. The CDR3 region is CASSRTSGSVQYF. The CDR3 nucleotides read TGTGCCAGCAGCCGGACTAGCGGGAGTGTGCAGTATTTT.

The V call is TRBV12-3 or TRBV12-4, the J call TRBJ2-1; D is unclear. Trimming left V 5 bases short and J 6 bases short, with 8 bases between. This CDR3 spans 12 amino acids. The CDR3 region is CASSLATNEQFF. In DNA form, the CDR3 reads TGTGCCAGCAGTCTTGCCACCAATGAGCAGTTCTTC.

The chain uses TRBV20-1 and TRBJ2-7; 9 bases match TRBD2. CDR1 and CDR2 from the germline V gene are DFQATT and SNEGSKA (reference sequence). The CDR3 has 12 residues. The J segment lost 9 bases and the V segment lost 3 bases, leaving 6 bases of the junction unmatched. The DNA of the CDR3 is TGCAGTGCTAGGCCTAGCGGGGTGGTGCAGTACTTC. It codes for CSARPSGVVQYF.

Many counts were recorded for this clonotype. This chain uses TRBV7-2 with TRBJ2-5, with 11 bases lining up with TRBD2. CDR1 is SGHTA and CDR2 is FQGNSA in the germline V gene. V was pared by 1 base and J by 0 bases, with 10 bases of the junction left unmatched. CDR3 length: 19 residues. The chain's CDR3 is CASSLGIGLAGSYQETQYF. In DNA form, the CDR3 reads TGTGCCAGCAGCTTAGGAATCGGACTAGCGGGTTCGTACCAAGAGACCCAGTACTTC.

This clonotype was recorded at least ten times. The chain couples TRBV6-5 to TRBJ2-1; D not certain. Germline V CDR1 and CDR2: MNHEY, SVGAGI. CDR3 length: 12 amino acids. With 5 bases removed from V and 7 bases from J, the gap between germline ends came to 9 bases. The DNA of the CDR3 is TGTGCCAGCAGTCACGACGGTAATGAGCAGTTCTTC. It yields the protein CASSHDGNEQFF.

This clonotype occurred many times. V usage is TRBV9 and J usage is TRBJ2-7, with 8 positions matching TRBD2. Germline V gene data show CDR1 as SGDLS and CDR2 as YYNGEE. This CDR3 contains 15 residues. V lost 1 base and J lost 4; bases outside the gene matches: 7. The CDR3 nucleotides are TGTGCCAGCAGCGTATCGGCGGGAGGAGGGTACGAGCAGTACTTC. Its translation is CASSVSAGGGYEQYF.

This clonotype was seen ten or more times. CDR3: CASSYSTSGVKHNEQFF. The CDR3 nucleotides are TGTGCCAGCAGTTACTCGACTAGCGGGGTAAAGCACAATGAGCAGTTCTTC. This chain connects TRBV6-5 to TRBJ2-1; 11 nucleotides align to TRBD2. The CDR3 totals 17 residues. V lost 0 bases and J lost 5; bases outside the gene matches: 6. From germline, CDR1 is MNHEY and CDR2 SVGAGI.

This clonotype was counted ten times or more. J is TRBJ1-3 and V is TRBV12-3 or TRBV12-4; D uncertain. The CDR3 has 13 residues. Trimming shortened V by 4 bases and J by 0 bases, and 4 bases separated the two germline ends. The CDR3 reads CASSYPSGNTIYF. The CDR3 DNA reads as TGTGCCAGCAGTTACCCCTCTGGAAACACCATATATTTT.

Details on this clonotype: This clone may be a read error of a much larger clone one base away. V usage is TRBV6-5 and J usage is TRBJ2-5, with 14 bases that match TRBD2. CDR3 length: 15 amino acids. Germline V gene lookup returns CDR1 MNHEY and CDR2 SVGAGI. The CDR3 region is CASSYGTSGREAQYF. CDR3 in DNA: TGTGCCAGCAGTTACGGGACTAGCGGGAGAGAGGCCCAGTACTTC.

A word on this clonotype: A junction end diverges from the germline sequence, so it may reflect a read error. This chain connects TRBV9 to TRBJ2-3; D perhaps matches TRBD2 (5 bases). The CDR3 is 14 amino acids. In germline, CDR1 is SGDLS, CDR2 YYNGEE. The CDR3 DNA follows: TGTGCCAGCAGCGTAGGTGACTACACACATACGCAGTATTTT. Translating it yields CASSVGDYTHTQYF. The whole variable domain, remainder taken from reference TRBV9 and TRBJ2-3, is DSGVTQTPKHLITATGQRVTLRCSPRSGDLSVYWYQQSLDQGLQFLIQYYNGEERAKGNILERFSAQQFPDLHSELNLSSLELGDSALYFCASSVGDYTHTQYFGPGTRLTVL.

This clonotype was seen many times. The V call is TRBV5-6, the J call TRBJ2-1; D remains ambiguous. CDR1 and CDR2 (germline): SGHDT, YYEEEE. Trimming pared 3 bases from V and 4 bases from J, leaving 8 bases between. The length of the CDR3 is 13 residues. In DNA form, the CDR3 reads TGTGCCAGCAGCTCATCCCTATACAATGAGCAGTTCTTC. It yields the protein CASSSSLYNEQFF. Supplemented by reference TRBV5-6 and TRBJ2-1, the full variable domain reads DAGVTQSPTHLIKTRGQQVTLRCSPKSGHDTVSWYQQALGQGPQFIFQYYEEEERQRGNFPDRFSGHQFPNYSSELNVNALLLGDSALYLCASSSSLYNEQFFGPGTRLTVL.

This clonotype was seen repeatedly, ten times or more. The rearrangement joins TRBV7-3 to TRBJ1-1; D gene ambiguous. The CDR3 is 14 amino acids. The V end lost 6 bases, the J end lost 2 bases, and 13 bases lay between the germline ends. Germline V gene lookup returns CDR1 SGHTA and CDR2 FQGTGA. The CDR3 reads CASSTDGLNTEAFF. DNA for the CDR3: TGTGCCAGCAGTACTGACGGACTAAACACTGAAGCTTTCTTT. The whole variable domain, remainder taken from reference TRBV7-3 and TRBJ1-1, is GAGVSQTPSNKVTEKGKYVELRCDPISGHTALYWYRQSLGQGPEFLIYFQGTGAADDSGLPNDRFFAVRPEGSVSTLKIQRTERGDSAVYLCASSTDGLNTEAFFGQGTRLTVV.

About this clonotype itself: A much more abundant neighbour one base away suggests this may be a read error. The V call is TRBV7-6, the J call TRBJ2-5; D is unresolved. The length of the CDR3 is 14 residues. Germline V gene lookup returns CDR1 SGHVS and CDR2 FNYEAQ. CDR3 DNA: TGTGCCAGCAGCTTAGTCCCCCCCCCAGAGACCCAGTCCTTC. It specifies CASSLVPPPETQSF.

Details on this clonotype: The germline gene is not matched at one end of the junction; a read error may be the cause. The V call is TRBV27, the J call TRBJ2-2; possibly TRBD2 for D (6 bases). The CDR3 contains 16 residues. In germline, CDR1 is MNHEY, CDR2 SMNVEV (reference sequence). CDR3 sequence reads: CAGSPGVSGNTGELFF. In DNA, the CDR3 is TGTGCCGGCAGCCCGGGGGTGAGCGGGAACACCGGGGAGCTGTTTTTT.

This clonotype was counted at least ten times. The chain recombines TRBV2 with TRBJ2-3; 9 bases are shared with TRBD1. Germline CDR1 SNHLY, CDR2 FYNNEI. V shed 7 bases, J shed 4 bases, and the junction held 9 bases outside the gene matches. The CDR3 runs 15 residues. DNA of the CDR3: TGTGCCAGCAAACTTGGGACAGGGTGGGCAGATACGCAGTATTTT. Its translation: CASKLGTGWADTQYF.

With regard to this clonotype: A much larger clone differs by one base, so this may be a read error. This chain's CDR3 is CVSSLGTGANTEAFF. Here the CDR3 DNA reads TGTGTCAGCAGCTTAGGGACAGGGGCGAACACTGAAGCTTTCTTT. This chain uses TRBV7-9 with TRBJ1-1, with TRBD1 identical over 10 bases. CDR3 length: 15 amino acids. CDR1 and CDR2 (germline): SEHNR, FQNEAQ (reference sequence).

For this clonotype: This sequence may be a read error, since a much larger clone differs from it by one base. The V gene is TRBV24-1, the J gene TRBJ2-1; maybe TRBD2 (6 bases). The germline CDR1 and CDR2 sequences are KGHDR and SFDVKD. This CDR3 has 16 amino acids. Here the CDR3 reads CGTSDLYGSSYNEQFF. In nucleotides, the CDR3 is TGTGGCACCAGTGATTTGTACGGGAGCTCCTACAATGAGCAGTTCTTC.

The sample holds many counts of this clonotype. The rearrangement links TRBV19 to TRBJ2-2; 11 bases agree with TRBD1. Unmatched junction bases numbered 13, after V lost 7 bases and J lost 6 bases. The CDR3 sequence is 17 residues long. Germline V gene lookup returns CDR1 LNHDA and CDR2 SQIVND (reference sequence). CDR3 DNA: TGTGCCAGTACCATAATCTACAGGACAGGGGGCCCCGGGGAGCTGTTTTTT. Translation: CASTIIYRTGGPGELFF.

In this sample, this clonotype turned up many times. The V gene is TRBV27, the J gene TRBJ2-3, with D possibly being TRBD2 (6 bases). The CDR3 extends over 15 amino acids. The V and J ends lost 2 bases and 2 bases respectively, with 11 bases between them. Germline CDR1 and CDR2: MNHEY and SMNVEV (reference sequence). CDR3 sequence reads: CASSLEGTDTDTQYF. The DNA of the CDR3 is TGTGCCAGCAGTTTAGAGGGGACTGACACAGATACGCAGTATTTT.

This clonotype showed up many times. This chain links TRBV5-4 with TRBJ2-7, with 14 bases fitting TRBD2. V lost 4 bases, J lost 7 bases, and 10 bases stayed unmatched. This CDR3 spans 16 amino acids. The germline gives CDR1 SGHNT, CDR2 YYREEE (reference sequence). The DNA of the CDR3 is TGTGCCAGCAGCCCGTGGACTAGCGGGAGGTTTCGGGAGCAGTACTTC. Its protein product is CASSPWTSGRFREQYF.

This clonotype has a count of ten or more. The chain carries TRBV24-1 and TRBJ2-7, with no clear D. V gave up 2 bases and J gave up 0 bases, with 4 bases separating them. The CDR3 length is 13 residues. CDR1 and CDR2 (germline): KGHDR, SFDVKD. CDR3 nucleotides: TGTGCCACCAGTGATTCAGTCTCCTACGAGCAGTACTTC. Amino acid sequence: CATSDSVSYEQYF.

This clonotype was counted many times. The chain couples TRBV29-1 to TRBJ2-1, with TRBD2 identical over 12 bases. The CDR3 contains 15 residues. Germline V lookup: CDR1 SQVTM, CDR2 ANQGSEA. After removal of 1 base from V and 7 bases from J, the junction contained 5 bases not matched to a gene. For the CDR3, the DNA is TGCAGCGTTGAAGGACTAGCGGGAGATAGAAATGAGCAGTTCTTC. Amino acid sequence: CSVEGLAGDRNEQFF.

There are many counts of this clonotype. The chain joins TRBV5-1 to TRBJ2-7, with 10 bases fitting TRBD1. V lost 4 bases and J lost 0; bases outside the gene matches: 7. Looked up from germline, CDR1 is SGHRS and CDR2 is YFSETQ. The CDR3 spans 16 residues. CDR3 sequence: CASSPGQGISSYEQYF. CDR3 in DNA: TGCGCCAGCAGCCCGGGACAGGGGATTAGCTCCTACGAGCAGTACTTC.

Ten or more counts support this clonotype. V gene TRBV6-5 combines with J gene TRBJ2-1; a weak D match, TRBD2 (5 bases). Germline V CDR1 and CDR2: MNHEY, SVGAGI. Trimming left V 7 bases short and J 0 bases short, with 16 bases between. The CDR3 has 16 residues. The CDR3 sequence: CASNPTSPPSYNEQFF. DNA for the CDR3: TGTGCCAGCAACCCCACTAGTCCGCCCTCCTACAATGAGCAGTTCTTC.

This clonotype was seen repeatedly, ten times or more. The V and J genes are TRBV2 and TRBJ2-1; D might be TRBD1 (5 bases). The CDR3 runs to 15 residues. Germline-derived CDR1 and CDR2 are SNHLY and FYNNEI. The germline V and J ends were trimmed by 0 bases and 8 bases, with 14 bases remaining between them. The CDR3 here is CASSEAGNRIDEQFF. Written as DNA, the CDR3 is TGTGCCAGCAGTGAAGCAGGGAACAGGATCGATGAGCAGTTCTTC.

At least ten counts were recorded for this clonotype. V usage is TRBV6-6 and J usage is TRBJ2-1; possible D gene TRBD1, 6 bases. In germline, CDR1 is MNHNY, CDR2 SVGAGI (reference sequence). This CDR3 region has 13 residues. Trimming cost V 6 bases and J 7 bases, with 13 bases left between them. The CDR3 region is CASRGDTWNEQFF. The CDR3 DNA follows: TGTGCCAGCAGGGGGGACACCTGGAATGAGCAGTTCTTC.

This clonotype was picked up many times. V and J are TRBV27 and TRBJ2-7, with D hard to call. The V gene's germline CDR1 is MNHEY and CDR2 SMNVEV (reference sequence). V lost 5 bases and J 3 bases, leaving 14 bases between the germline ends. The CDR3 loop spans 14 amino acids. In nucleotides, the CDR3 is TGTGCCAGCAGTCTGGCCCCACAGTACTACGAGCAGTACTTC. Translating gives CASSLAPQYYEQYF.

On this clonotype itself: Given the absence of the conserved phenylalanine or tryptophan at the CDR3 end, a read error is likely. V gene TRBV28 combines with J gene TRBJ1-5, with TRBD1 as a possible D gene (5 bases). This CDR3 has 14 residues. V dropped 3 bases and J dropped 7 bases, with 13 bases sitting between them. CDR1 and CDR2 from the germline V gene are MDHEN and SYDVKM. In DNA, the CDR3 is TGTGCCAGCAGTTTTGGGTCCGGACAACAGCCCCAGCATGTT. As protein: CASSFGSGQQPQHV.